The entry below describes one T cell receptor (beta chain). Antigen unknown. The V gene's germline CDR1 is SEHNR and CDR2 FQNEAQ (reference sequence). V was pared by 4 bases and J by 8 bases, with 13 bases of the junction left unmatched. The length of the CDR3 is 17 residues. These data originate in a study of shared clonotypes between healthy human individuals. Regarding the study as a whole: Researchers sampled blood only, noting tissue repertoires likely differ. The study generally estimated greater richness for naive than memory subsets.

Method: immunoSEQ multiplex PCR; TCRdb's copy keeps in-frame clones and lacks some. The sample lists approximately 1.1 million clones, about 80% seen once, with under 0.65% in the top ten. Material for sequencing was memory CD4+ T cells from PBMCs. Subset specified: CD45RA-negative fraction. The sequence derives from a man aged 18 to 30 in good health. Some clones in this sample may be carry-over from other donors' samples. V and J are TRBV7-9 and TRBJ1-6; 8 nucleotides match TRBD1. The CDR3 bases are TGTGCCAGCAGCTACGCCAACCTCGGGACAGGTGATTCACCCCTCCACTTT. Translation: CASSYANLGTGDSPLHF.